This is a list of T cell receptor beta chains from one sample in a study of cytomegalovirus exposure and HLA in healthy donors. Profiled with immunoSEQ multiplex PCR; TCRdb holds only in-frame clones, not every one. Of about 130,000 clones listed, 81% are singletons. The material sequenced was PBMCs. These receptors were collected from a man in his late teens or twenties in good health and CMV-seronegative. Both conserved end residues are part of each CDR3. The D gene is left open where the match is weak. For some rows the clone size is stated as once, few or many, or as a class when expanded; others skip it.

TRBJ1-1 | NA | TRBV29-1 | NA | CSATDPLAFF | TGCAGCGCTACTGATCCTTTGGCTTTCTTT
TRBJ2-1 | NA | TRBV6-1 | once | CASSARTIYNEQFF | TGTGCCAGCAGTGCTCGGACTATCTACAATGAGCAGTTCTTC
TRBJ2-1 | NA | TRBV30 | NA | CASLPYNEQFF | TGTGCCTCCCTCCCCTACAATGAGCAGTTCTTC
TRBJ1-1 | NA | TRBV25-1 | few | CASSEQQVSRAFF | TGTGCCAGCAGTGAACAACAGGTTTCTCGGGCTTTCTTT
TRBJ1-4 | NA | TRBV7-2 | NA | CASSLEGTGGREKLFF | TGTGCCAGCAGCTTAGAGGGGACGGGGGGCCGGGAAAAACTGTTTTTT
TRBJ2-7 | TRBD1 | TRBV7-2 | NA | CASSLPGGYEQYF | TGTGCCAGCAGCCTACCAGGGGGCTACGAGCAGTACTTC
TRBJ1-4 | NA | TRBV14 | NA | CASSQQITPTGMDEKLFF | TGTGCCAGCAGCCAACAGATAACTCCAACAGGGATGGATGAAAAACTGTTTTTT
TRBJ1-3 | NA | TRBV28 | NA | CASSLGRRAHSGNTIYF | TGTGCCAGCAGTTTAGGAAGGAGGGCCCACTCTGGAAACACCATATATTTT
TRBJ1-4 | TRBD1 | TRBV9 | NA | CASSGGAWTGDEKLFF | TGTGCCAGCAGCGGAGGGGCCTGGACAGGGGATGAAAAACTGTTTTTT
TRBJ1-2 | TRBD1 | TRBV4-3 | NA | CASSRTQGASLYGYTF | TGCGCCAGCAGCCGAACACAGGGGGCTTCTCTATATGGCTACACCTTC
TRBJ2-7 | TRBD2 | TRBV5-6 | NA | CASSLGGSNYEQYF | TGTGCCAGCAGCCTCGGGGGGTCCAACTACGAGCAGTACTTC
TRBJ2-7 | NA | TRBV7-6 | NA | CASSSYNRGSYEQYF | TGTGCCAGCAGCTCTTACAATAGGGGCTCCTACGAGCAGTACTTC
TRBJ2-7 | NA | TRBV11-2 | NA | CASSPFPGYEQYF | TGTGCCAGCAGCCCATTTCCAGGATACGAGCAGTACTTC
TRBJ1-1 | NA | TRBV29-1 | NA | CSVDEGRYRAEAFF | TGCAGCGTTGATGAGGGGAGGTATAGAGCTGAAGCTTTCTTT
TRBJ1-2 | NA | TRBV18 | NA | CASSLDRPLEGYTF | TGTGCCAGCTCACTAGACAGGCCCCTGGAAGGCTACACCTTC
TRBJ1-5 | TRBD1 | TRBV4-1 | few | CASSQARVDRGRTNQPQHF | TGCGCCAGCAGCCAAGCTCGCGTGGACAGGGGGCGGACGAATCAGCCCCAGCATTTT
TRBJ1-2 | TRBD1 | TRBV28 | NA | CASSLRGTARYGYTF | TGTGCCAGCAGTTTAAGAGGGACAGCTCGCTATGGCTACACCTTC
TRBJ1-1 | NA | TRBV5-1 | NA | CASSLARGNTEAFF | TGCGCCAGCAGCTTGGCCAGAGGGAACACTGAAGCTTTCTTT
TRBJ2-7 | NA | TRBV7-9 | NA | CASSFRGYEQYF | TGTGCCAGCAGCTTTCGCGGCTACGAGCAGTACTTC
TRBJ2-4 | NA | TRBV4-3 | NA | CASSQGRANIQYF | TGCGCCAGCAGCCAAGGCAGGGCGAACATTCAGTACTTC
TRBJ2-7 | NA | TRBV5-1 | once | CASSLVRGRVSDEQYF | TGCGCCAGCAGCCTTGTCAGGGGTAGAGTTTCTGACGAGCAGTACTTC
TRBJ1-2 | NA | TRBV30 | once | CACYQGSYTF | TGTGCCTGTTATCAGGGAAGCTACACCTTC
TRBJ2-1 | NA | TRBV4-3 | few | CASSQEPGLSYNEQFF | TGCGCCAGCAGCCAGGAACCGGGACTCTCGTACAATGAGCAGTTCTTC
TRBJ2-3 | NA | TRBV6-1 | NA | CASSELGTQYF | TGTGCCAGCAGTGAACTAGGTACGCAGTATTTT
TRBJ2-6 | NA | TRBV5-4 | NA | CASSLPTGKGFSGANVLTF | TGTGCCAGCAGCTTGCCCACAGGGAAGGGCTTCTCTGGGGCCAACGTCCTGACTTTC
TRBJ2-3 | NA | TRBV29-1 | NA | CSVLARERDTQYF | TGCAGCGTCCTCGCCCGAGAAAGAGATACGCAGTATTTT
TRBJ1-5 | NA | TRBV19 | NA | CASSIDSGFQPQHF | TGTGCCAGTAGTATAGATTCGGGTTTCCAGCCCCAGCATTTT
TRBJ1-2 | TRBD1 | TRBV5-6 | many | CASSVGTGRYTF | TGTGCCAGCAGCGTCGGGACAGGGAGGTACACCTTC
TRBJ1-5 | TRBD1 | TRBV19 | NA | CASSINLSGDRGFLSNQPQHF | TGTGCCAGTAGTATTAATTTGTCAGGGGACAGGGGGTTTCTGAGCAATCAGCCCCAGCATTTT
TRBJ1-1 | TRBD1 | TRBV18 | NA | CASSLGQTNTEAFF | TGTGCCAGCTCACTGGGACAGACGAACACTGAAGCTTTCTTT
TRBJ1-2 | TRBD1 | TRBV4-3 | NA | CASSHQRGQLKLYGYTF | TGCGCCAGCAGCCATCAAAGGGGGCAGCTAAAGCTGTATGGCTACACCTTC